Listed here are 16 T cell receptor beta chains from one sample, sequenced in a study of OX40 agonist ivuxolimab in advanced cancers. Library creation used the immunoSEQ multiplex PCR assay. TCRdb retrieved this table from immuneACCESS and kept in-frame rearrangements only. Not all clones are present; in checked studies, unresolved V genes account for under half, and no reason is known for the remainder. This sample lists roughly 48,000 clones; nearly 80% were detected once. Jointly, the top ten make up 7.9% of the sample. This specimen was CD4+ or CD8+ T cells sorted from blood, taken in a trial of the OX40 agonist ivuxolimab. These receptor sequences come from an adult with an advanced solid tumor such as melanoma, head and neck, liver or kidney cancer.

V usage is TRBV19 and J usage is TRBJ1-3; no clear D gene. The germline V and J ends were trimmed by 8 bases and 0 bases, with 8 bases remaining between them. This CDR3 comprises 13 residues. CDR1 and CDR2 (germline): LNHDA, SQIVND (reference sequence). CDR3 region: CASSDVSGNTIYF. The CDR3, as DNA: TGTGCCAGTTCGGACGTCTCTGGAAACACCATATATTTT.

The J gene is TRBJ2-2, the V gene TRBV15; 9 bases map to TRBD2. The trim removed 0 bases at V and 6 bases at J, leaving 5 bases unmatched. Germline V gene lookup returns CDR1 LNHNV and CDR2 YYDKDF (reference sequence). The CDR3 is 16 amino acids. The CDR3 spells CATSRDGLAGPGELFF. DNA for the CDR3: TGTGCCACCAGCAGAGATGGTCTAGCGGGACCCGGGGAGCTGTTTTTT. Filled out from reference TRBV15 and TRBJ2-2, the complete variable domain reads DAMVIQNPRYQVTQFGKPVTLSCSQTLNHNVMYWYQQKSSQAPKLLFHYYDKDFNNEADTPDNFQSRRPNTSFCFLDIRSPGLGDTAMYLCATSRDGLAGPGELFFGEGSRLTVL.

The chain uses TRBV4-3 and TRBJ2-1, with D perhaps matching TRBD2 (5 bases). This CDR3 spans 16 amino acids. The V end lost 0 bases, the J end lost 0 bases, and 9 bases lay between the germline ends. Germline CDR1 and CDR2: LGHNA and YSLEER. CDR3 nucleotide sequence: TGCGCCAGCAGCCAAGAGGGGAGAAACTCCTACAATGAGCAGTTCTTC. As protein: CASSQEGRNSYNEQFF.

The rearrangement uses TRBV19 and TRBJ2-7, with 10 bases that match TRBD1. CDR3 length: 14 residues. Germline CDR1 is LNHDA and CDR2 is SQIVND (reference sequence). The junction had 7 bases not matched to a gene; V was cut back by 7 bases and J by 4 bases. The CDR3 bases are TGTGCCAGTACCTTGACAGGGGGCGCTTACGAGCAGTACTTC. It specifies CASTLTGGAYEQYF.

The chain joins TRBV7-8 to TRBJ1-3, with D tentatively TRBD1 (6 bases). Germline V gene data show CDR1 as SGHVS and CDR2 as FQNEAQ. The CDR3 covers 15 residues. Between the trimmed V and J ends, which lost 1 base and 4 bases, there was a span of 11 bases. The CDR3 sequence is CASSLVRGQGNTIYF. For the CDR3, the DNA is TGTGCCAGCAGCTTAGTCCGGGGGCAAGGAAACACCATATATTTT.

The CDR3 bases are TGTGCCAGCAGCTCCTACGGGACAGGTTACGAGCAGTACTTC. It is translated as CASSSYGTGYEQYF. The V gene is TRBV7-9, the J gene TRBJ2-7; TRBD1 matches 8 bases. CDR1 SEHNR and CDR2 FQNEAQ come from the germline V gene (reference sequence). CDR3 length: 14 residues. V lost 4 bases to trimming and J lost 4 bases; unmatched junction nucleotides: 6. The full variable domain, with the rest looked up from reference TRBV7-9 and TRBJ2-7, is DTGVSQNPRHKITKRGQNVTFRCDPISEHNRLYWYRQTLGQGPEFLTYFQNEAQLEKSRLLSDRFSAERPKGSFSTLEIQRTEQGDSAMYLCASSSYGTGYEQYFGPGTRLTVT.

The J gene is TRBJ2-5, the V gene TRBV6-1; D gene unclear. The ends were cut back, 3 bases at V and 1 base at J, with 12 bases in the middle. This CDR3 spans 15 amino acids. Germline loops: CDR1 MNHNS, CDR2 SASEGT. Written as DNA, the CDR3 is TGTGCCAGCAGTGATGCCTTACACACCCAAGAGACCCAGTACTTC. This gives the protein CASSDALHTQETQYF.

The chain is built from TRBV4-3 and TRBJ2-1; the match to TRBD2 covers 8 bases. Germline CDR1 LGHNA, CDR2 YSLEER. The trim removed 0 bases at V and 2 bases at J, leaving 6 bases unmatched. CDR3 length: 17 amino acids. As DNA, the CDR3 is TGCGCCAGCAGCCAAGATCGGGAGGGAGGGCCCTACAATGAGCAGTTCTTC. As protein: CASSQDREGGPYNEQFF.

By sample share, this clone is medium-sized. The chain employs TRBV7-8 and TRBJ2-7; 8 bases are shared with TRBD1. Trimming at V came to 5 bases and at J to 3 bases, leaving 6 bases not matched to a gene. The length of the CDR3 is 14 residues. Germline V lookup: CDR1 SGHVS, CDR2 FQNEAQ. The CDR3 nucleotides read TGTGCCAGCAGCGGGGGGACAGGAGACTACGAGCAGTACTTC. It specifies CASSGGTGDYEQYF.

This clone occurred a few times. Other DNA variants within this sample encode the same CDR3. The chain employs TRBV5-1 and TRBJ1-2, with 11 bases aligning to TRBD1. J gave up 7 bases and V 4 bases, and 9 bases lay outside the gene matches. The germline V gene has CDR1 SGHRS and CDR2 YFSETQ. CDR3 length: 15 amino acids. The CDR3 region is CASSLSGQGASGYTF. CDR3 DNA: TGCGCCAGCAGCCTCTCCGGACAGGGGGCTTCTGGCTACACCTTC. Full variable domain (missing parts from reference TRBV5-1 and TRBJ1-2): KAGVTQTPRYLIKTRGQQVTLSCSPISGHRSVSWYQQTPGQGLQFLFEYFSETQRNKGNFPGRFSGRQFSNSRSEMNVSTLELGDSALYLCASSLSGQGASGYTFGSGTRLTVV.

This clone was found once. The chain links TRBV29-1 to TRBJ2-5; D not certain. V was shortened by 4 bases and J by 4 bases, with 7 bases between the two germline ends. CDR1 is SQVTM, CDR2 ANQGSEA, per germline. CDR3 size: 11 residues. The CDR3 sequence: CSVVHRETQYF. CDR3 sequence (DNA): TGCAGCGTTGTTCACAGAGAGACCCAGTACTTC.

The CDR3 region is CASSLAPGGTGAPTEAFF. The CDR3 nucleotides read TGTGCCAGCAGCTTAGCCCCCGGGGGGACAGGGGCCCCCACTGAAGCTTTCTTT. This chain joins TRBV7-2 and TRBJ1-1; 10 positions match TRBD1. CDR1 is SGHTA, CDR2 FQGNSA, per germline. This CDR3 contains 18 residues. With V trimmed by 0 bases and J by 4 bases, 11 bases remained unmatched.

In this sample, this clone turned up once. The chain has TRBV5-1 and TRBJ2-1; possible D gene TRBD1, 6 bases. V was clipped by 0 bases and J by 7 bases, with 8 bases between them. The CDR3 covers 13 residues. CDR1 SGHRS and CDR2 YFSETQ come from the germline V gene. The CDR3 DNA reads as TGCGCCAGCAGCTTGGCGAGGGGGAATGAGCAGTTCTTC. The encoded protein is CASSLARGNEQFF.

J is TRBJ1-3 and V is TRBV19; D may be TRBD1 (6 bases). Germline V CDR1 and CDR2: LNHDA, SQIVND (reference sequence). Trimming removed 3 bases from V and 1 base from J, with 16 bases in between. This CDR3 has 17 residues. CDR3 sequence: CASSIDRKGLSGNTIYF. The CDR3 region has the DNA TGTGCCAGTAGTATTGACAGGAAGGGTCTGTCTGGAAACACCATATATTTT.

V and J are TRBV6-5 and TRBJ2-7; TRBD2 matches 9 bases. There are 14 residues in the CDR3. From germline, CDR1 is MNHEY and CDR2 SVGAGI. Trimming at V came to 5 bases and at J to 3 bases, leaving 5 bases not matched to a gene. This CDR3 is CASSQILAGYEQYF. The CDR3 DNA reads TGTGCCAGCAGTCAGATACTAGCGGGCTACGAGCAGTACTTC.

The J gene is TRBJ2-1, the V gene TRBV7-7, with 7 bases fitting TRBD2. The CDR3 has 15 amino acids. CDR1 and CDR2 from the germline V gene are SSHAT and FNYEAQ (reference sequence). The J segment lost 0 bases and the V segment lost 5 bases, leaving 4 bases of the junction unmatched. In nucleotides, the CDR3 is TGTGCCAGCAGCCCTCTAGCGGCCTCCTACAATGAGCAGTTCTTC. It yields the protein CASSPLAASYNEQFF.